The 15 T cell receptor beta chains listed next were all sequenced from one sample in a study of blood T cell repertoires in COVID-19. Repertoires were generated with immunoSEQ multiplex PCR, while TCRdb's copy carries only in-frame clones and drops some. This table holds 210,000 or so clones, around 81% found once. Sequencing used PBMCs or T cells enriched from blood (not recorded which). The receptors were gathered from a woman between 50 and 59 years old with acute COVID-19.

This clone occurred once. The chain links TRBV6-5 to TRBJ1-6; D ambiguous. Germline V CDR1 and CDR2: MNHEY, SVGAGI. The CDR3 runs to 15 residues. V was pared by 0 bases and J by 11 bases, with 14 bases between. The CDR3 is CASSYSSQVLTPLHF. The DNA of the CDR3 is TGTGCCAGCAGTTACTCGAGTCAGGTTTTGACACCCCTCCACTTT.

CDR3 sequence reads: CASSARTGVSNQPQHF. The CDR3 DNA follows: TGTGCCAGTAGTGCCCGGACAGGGGTAAGCAATCAGCCCCAGCATTTT. V gene TRBV19 combines with J gene TRBJ1-5; TRBD1 matches at 9 bases. Germline CDR1 LNHDA, CDR2 SQIVND (reference sequence). The CDR3 loop spans 16 amino acids. Losses at the gene ends were 5 bases for V and 1 base for J; bases not matched to a gene: 6.

V and J are TRBV10-3 and TRBJ2-5; 9 bases map to TRBD1. The junction had 12 bases not matched to a gene; V was cut back by 11 bases and J by 5 bases. This CDR3 is 14 amino acids long. The germline V gene has CDR1 ENHRY and CDR2 SYGVKD. CDR3 in DNA: TGTGCCGTATCACAGGGGGCTTTTGGGGAGACCCAGTACTTC. Encoded protein: CAVSQGAFGETQYF.

The chain uses TRBV7-8 and TRBJ1-1; D may be TRBD1 (5 bases). V lost 3 bases, J lost 2 bases, and 10 bases lay in between. CDR3 length: 14 amino acids. Germline lookup yields CDR1 SGHVS and CDR2 FQNEAQ. CDR3 amino acids: CASSFQDTNTEAFF. The CDR3 DNA reads TGTGCCAGCAGCTTCCAGGACACAAACACTGAAGCTTTCTTT.

The rearrangement links TRBV4-3 to TRBJ2-7; 8 bases line up with TRBD1. The V and J ends lost 1 base and 3 bases, in that order; junction bases with no gene match: 5. Germline V gene data show CDR1 as LGHNA and CDR2 as YSLEER. The CDR3 contains 15 residues. The CDR3 here is CASSQVAGGGYEQYF. The CDR3 DNA is TGCGCCAGCAGCCAAGTTGCAGGGGGCGGCTACGAGCAGTACTTC.

This clone appeared a few times. This chain uses TRBV4-1 with TRBJ2-2, with TRBD1 matching over 7 bases. Germline CDR1 MGHRA, CDR2 YSYEKL. This CDR3 is 17 amino acids long. Germline trimming cut 4 bases from V and 0 bases from J; bases unmatched to any gene: 8. The CDR3 region is CASSPQTTGSNTGELFF. As DNA, the CDR3 is TGCGCCAGCAGCCCACAGACGACAGGGTCGAACACCGGGGAGCTGTTTTTT.

V is TRBV7-9 and J is TRBJ1-5; TRBD1 might be the D (5 bases). Germline V lookup: CDR1 SEHNR, CDR2 FQNEAQ (reference sequence). V was clipped by 0 bases and J by 6 bases, with 12 bases between them. This CDR3 contains 15 residues. The CDR3 region is CASSLAGRDSQPQHF. CDR3 nucleotides: TGTGCCAGCAGCTTAGCAGGCAGGGATAGTCAGCCCCAGCATTTT. Using reference TRBV7-9 and TRBJ1-5 for the parts outside the CDR3, the full variable domain is DTGVSQNPRHKITKRGQNVTFRCDPISEHNRLYWYRQTLGQGPEFLTYFQNEAQLEKSRLLSDRFSAERPKGSFSTLEIQRTEQGDSAMYLCASSLAGRDSQPQHFGDGTRLSIL.

This clone was seen once. V is TRBV2 and J is TRBJ1-5; a weak D match, TRBD1 (5 bases). CDR3 length equals 15 residues. Deletions cut 3 bases from V and 0 bases from J, with 9 bases between. CDR1 is SNHLY, CDR2 FYNNEI, per germline. CDR3 nucleotide sequence: TGTGCCAGCAGTGATGGAGGGGTTAGCAATCAGCCCCAGCATTTT. Translation: CASSDGGVSNQPQHF.

This chain uses TRBV7-9 with TRBJ1-2, with 12 bases identical to TRBD1. V dropped 2 bases and J dropped 8; count of bases not matched to a gene: 9. Per the germline V gene, CDR1 is SEHNR and CDR2 is FQNEAQ (reference sequence). CDR3 length equals 16 residues. For the CDR3, the DNA is TGTGCCAGCAGCTTAAAGGGACAGGGGGCCTTCTGGGGCTACACCTTC. This gives the protein CASSLKGQGAFWGYTF.

The rearrangement joins TRBV7-2 to TRBJ2-5; 7 nucleotides match TRBD1. V lost 0 bases and J lost 2; bases outside the gene matches: 3. Looked up from germline, CDR1 is SGHTA and CDR2 is FQGNSA. This CDR3 contains 15 residues. The CDR3 coding sequence is TGTGCCAGCAGCTTAGCGGGGACAGTACAAGAGACCCAGTACTTC. Residues: CASSLAGTVQETQYF.

This clone turned up a few times. The chain combines TRBV7-2 with TRBJ1-1, with D possibly matching TRBD1 (5 bases). Germline V lookup: CDR1 SGHTA, CDR2 FQGNSA. The CDR3 has 12 residues. Deletions cut 6 bases from V and 4 bases from J, with 9 bases between. The CDR3 spells CASSGGITEAFF. The DNA of the CDR3 is TGTGCCAGCAGTGGGGGGATCACTGAAGCTTTCTTT.

The chain joins TRBV18 to TRBJ2-3; D is possibly TRBD1 (6 bases). With 6 bases removed from V and 5 bases from J, the gap between germline ends came to 9 bases. This CDR3 comprises 12 residues. Germline CDR1 and CDR2: KGHSH and LQKENI. CDR3 bases: TGTGCCAGCTCTCCGGACAGAGATACGCAGTATTTT. This translates into CASSPDRDTQYF. Full variable domain (remainder filled in from reference TRBV18 and TRBJ2-3): NAGVMQNPRHLVRRRGQEARLRCSPMKGHSHVYWYRQLPEEGLKFMVYLQKENIIDESGMPKERFSAEFPKEGPSILRIQQVVRGDSAAYFCASSPDRDTQYFGPGTRLTVL.

V gene TRBV27 combines with J gene TRBJ1-2, with D uncertain. Trimming cost V 3 bases and J 8 bases, with 13 bases left between them. Germline CDR1 reads MNHEY; CDR2 reads SMNVEV (reference sequence). The CDR3 has 13 residues. The CDR3 bases are TGTGCCAGCAGTTTCAACGACATGGTCGGCTACACCTTC. Its translation: CASSFNDMVGYTF.

DNA for the CDR3: TGTGCCAGCTCACCGACTATTTACAGGGGGACGGTCGATGCCGGGGCCAACGTCCTGACTTTC. Protein sequence: CASSPTIYRGTVDAGANVLTF. J is TRBJ2-6 and V is TRBV18, with 8 positions matching TRBD1. V lost 3 bases and J lost 4; bases outside the gene matches: 20. Germline V gives CDR1 KGHSH, CDR2 LQKENI. The CDR3 has 21 amino acids.

V and J are TRBV18 and TRBJ2-3; 8 bases agree with TRBD1. This CDR3 region has 17 residues. The germline gives CDR1 KGHSH, CDR2 LQKENI. The ends lost 1 base at V and 3 bases at J; junction bases unmatched: 9. The CDR3 region has the DNA TGTGCCAGCTCACCACTTTCCCATACAGGGGGGACAGATACGCAGTATTTT. This encodes CASSPLSHTGGTDTQYF.